This T cell receptor (beta chain) appears in the sequencing data of a study of blood T cells in healthy people across ages. Study context: About one barcoded beta molecule was captured per two T cells (by template switching).

This CDR3 is 16 amino acids long. Looked up from germline, CDR1 is KGHSH and CDR2 is LQKENI. V shed 2 bases and J 5 bases; nucleotides not matched to a gene: 9. The study's findings and limits: There were more naive CD4+ cells and higher diversity in long-lived donors than in aged donors.

Primers used in a second PCR of about 7 to 11 cycles were a sample-barcoded 5' primer and a J-beta primer mix. MiXCR, applied by TCRdb to the 5' RACE reads, yields one record per CDR3 protein. The sample has 730,000 or so distinct CDR3 sequences; about 40% are singletons. Comment on this clonotype: Its antigen remains unidentified.

This receptor was identified in a woman aged 60-75 years in good health. The rearrangement uses TRBV18 and TRBJ2-5, with 9 nucleotides matching TRBD2. Sequencing was done on a sample of blood. CDR3 coding DNA: TGTGCCAGCTCACCAGGGGTTAGCGGGAGTCCGGAGACCCAGTACTTC. Translated, it gives CASSPGVSGSPETQYF.